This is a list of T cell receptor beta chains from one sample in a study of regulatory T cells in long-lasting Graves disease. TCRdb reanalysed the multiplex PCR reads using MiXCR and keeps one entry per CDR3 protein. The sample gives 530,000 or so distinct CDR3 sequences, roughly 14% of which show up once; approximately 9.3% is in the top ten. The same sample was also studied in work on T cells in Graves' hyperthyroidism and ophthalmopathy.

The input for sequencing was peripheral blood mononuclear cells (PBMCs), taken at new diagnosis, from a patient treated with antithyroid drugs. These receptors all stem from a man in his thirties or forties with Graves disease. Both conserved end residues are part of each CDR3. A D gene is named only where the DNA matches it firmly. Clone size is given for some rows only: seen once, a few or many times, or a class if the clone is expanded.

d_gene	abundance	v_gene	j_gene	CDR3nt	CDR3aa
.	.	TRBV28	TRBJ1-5	TGTGCCAGCAGTTTCCAGGGTTCCTATAGCAATCAGCCCCAGCATTTT	CASSFQGSYSNQPQHF
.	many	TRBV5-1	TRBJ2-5	TGCGCCAGCAGCTTGGAACGGGTAAACTATCAAGAGACCCAGTACTTC	CASSLERVNYQETQYF
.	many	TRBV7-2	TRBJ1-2	TGTGCCAGCAGCTTAGTTGGCTACACCTTC	CASSLVGYTF
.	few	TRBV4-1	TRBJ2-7	TGCGCCAGCAGCCAAGGGAGGTGGTTTAGGGGCGAGCAGTACTTC	CASSQGRWFRGEQYF
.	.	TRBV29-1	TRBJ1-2	TGCAGCGTCGAGAGCTACTCTAACTATGGCTACACCTTC	CSVESYSNYGYTF
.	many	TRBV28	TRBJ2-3	TGTGCCAGCAGTTTAAGTCTAGCGACAGATACGCAGTATTTT	CASSLSLATDTQYF
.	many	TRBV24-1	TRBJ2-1	TGTGCCACCAGTGATCAGGTGGATGAGCAGTTCTTC	CATSDQVDEQFF
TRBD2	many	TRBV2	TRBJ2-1	TGTGCCACCAGAGGCTCCGGACTAGCGGGAGGAGTGGGGCAGTTCTTC	CATRGSGLAGGVGQFF
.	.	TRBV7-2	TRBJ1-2	TGTGCCAGCAGCTTACTTGGACCGATCGACCATGGCTACACCTTC	CASSLLGPIDHGYTF
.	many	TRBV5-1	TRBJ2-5	TGCGCCAGCAGCTTGGTGGACAAAGAGACCCAGTACTTC	CASSLVDKETQYF
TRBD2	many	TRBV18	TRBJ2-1	TGTGCCAGCTCTCTCCTAGCGGGAACCTACAATGAGCAGTTCTTC	CASSLLAGTYNEQFF